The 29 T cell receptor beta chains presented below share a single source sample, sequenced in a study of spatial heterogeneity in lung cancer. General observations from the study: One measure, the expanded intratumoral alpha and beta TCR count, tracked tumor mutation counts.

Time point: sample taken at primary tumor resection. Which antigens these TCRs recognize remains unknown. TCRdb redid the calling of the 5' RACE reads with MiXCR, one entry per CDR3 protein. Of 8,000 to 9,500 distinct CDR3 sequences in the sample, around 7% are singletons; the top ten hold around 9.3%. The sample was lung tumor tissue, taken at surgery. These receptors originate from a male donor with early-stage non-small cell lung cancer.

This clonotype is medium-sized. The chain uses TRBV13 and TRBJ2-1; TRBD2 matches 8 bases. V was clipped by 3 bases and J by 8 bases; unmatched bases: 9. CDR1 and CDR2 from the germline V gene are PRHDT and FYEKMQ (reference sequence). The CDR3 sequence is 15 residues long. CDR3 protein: CASSFTGGAGDEQFF. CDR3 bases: TGTGCCAGCAGCTTCACCGGGGGGGCCGGGGATGAGCAGTTCTTC. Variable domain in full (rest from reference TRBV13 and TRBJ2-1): AAGVIQSPRHLIKEKRETATLKCYPIPRHDTVYWYQQGPGQDPQFLISFYEKMQSDKGSIPDRFSAQQFSDYHSELNMSSLELGDSALYFCASSFTGGAGDEQFFGPGTRLTVL.

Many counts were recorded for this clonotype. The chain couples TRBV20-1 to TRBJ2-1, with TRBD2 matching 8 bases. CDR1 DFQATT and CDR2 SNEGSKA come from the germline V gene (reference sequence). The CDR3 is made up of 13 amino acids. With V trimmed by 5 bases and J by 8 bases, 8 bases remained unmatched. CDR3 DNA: TGCAGTGCTTCCGGACTAGCACGGGATGAGCAGTTCTTC. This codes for CSASGLARDEQFF.

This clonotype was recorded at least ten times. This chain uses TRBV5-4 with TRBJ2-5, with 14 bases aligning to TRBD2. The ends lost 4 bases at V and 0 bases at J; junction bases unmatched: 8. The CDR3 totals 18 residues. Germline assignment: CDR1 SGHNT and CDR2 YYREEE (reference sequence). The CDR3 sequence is CASSTGLAGGLYQETQYF. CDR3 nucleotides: TGTGCCAGCAGCACCGGACTAGCGGGGGGCCTGTACCAAGAGACCCAGTACTTC. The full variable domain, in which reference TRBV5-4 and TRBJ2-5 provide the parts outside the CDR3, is ETGVTQSPTHLIKTRGQQVTLRCSSQSGHNTVSWYQQALGQGPQFIFQYYREEENGRGNFPPRFSGLQFPNYSSELNVNALELDDSALYLCASSTGLAGGLYQETQYFGPGTRLLVL.

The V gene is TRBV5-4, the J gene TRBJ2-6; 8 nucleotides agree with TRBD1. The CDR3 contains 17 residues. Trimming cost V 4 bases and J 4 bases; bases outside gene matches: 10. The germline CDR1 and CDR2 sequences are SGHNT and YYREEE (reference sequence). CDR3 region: CASSTGQVTWGANVLTF. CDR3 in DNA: TGTGCCAGCAGCACGGGACAGGTTACCTGGGGGGCCAACGTCCTGACTTTC.

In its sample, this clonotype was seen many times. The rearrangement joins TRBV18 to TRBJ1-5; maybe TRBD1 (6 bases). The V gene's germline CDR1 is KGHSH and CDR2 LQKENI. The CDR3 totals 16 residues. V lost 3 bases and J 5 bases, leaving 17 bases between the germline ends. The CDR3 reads CASSPGPGAGDQPQHF. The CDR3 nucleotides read TGTGCCAGCTCACCGGGCCCAGGGGCAGGAGATCAGCCCCAGCATTTT.

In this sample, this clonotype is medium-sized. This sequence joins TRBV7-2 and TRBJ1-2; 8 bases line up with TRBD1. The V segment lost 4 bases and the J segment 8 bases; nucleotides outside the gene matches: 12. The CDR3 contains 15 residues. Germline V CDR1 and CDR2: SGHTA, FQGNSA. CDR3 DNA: TGTGCCAGCAGCTCTGGGGTGCAGGGGGCGGGAGGCTACACCTTC. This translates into CASSSGVQGAGGYTF.

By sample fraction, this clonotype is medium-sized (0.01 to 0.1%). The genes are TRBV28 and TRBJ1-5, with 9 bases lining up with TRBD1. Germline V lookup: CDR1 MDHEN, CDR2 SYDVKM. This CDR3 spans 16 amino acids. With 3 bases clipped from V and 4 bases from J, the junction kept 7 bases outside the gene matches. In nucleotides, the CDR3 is TGTGCCAGCAGTTTCCAGGGGACAGGGCGGAATCAGCCCCAGCATTTT. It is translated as CASSFQGTGRNQPQHF.

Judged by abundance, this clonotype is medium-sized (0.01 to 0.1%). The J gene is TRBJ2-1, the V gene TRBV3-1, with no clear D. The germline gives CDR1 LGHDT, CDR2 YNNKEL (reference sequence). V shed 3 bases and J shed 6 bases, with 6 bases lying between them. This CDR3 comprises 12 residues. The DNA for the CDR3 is TGTGCCAGCAGCCATAGGGCCAATGAGCAGTTCTTC. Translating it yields CASSHRANEQFF.

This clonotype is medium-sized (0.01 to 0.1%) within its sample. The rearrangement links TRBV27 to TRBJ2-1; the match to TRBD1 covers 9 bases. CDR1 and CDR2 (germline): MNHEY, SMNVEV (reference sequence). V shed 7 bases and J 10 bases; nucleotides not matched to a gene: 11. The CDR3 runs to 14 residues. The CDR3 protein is CASTRDRVLGEQFF. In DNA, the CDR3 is TGTGCCAGCACCCGGGACAGGGTGCTCGGGGAGCAGTTCTTC.

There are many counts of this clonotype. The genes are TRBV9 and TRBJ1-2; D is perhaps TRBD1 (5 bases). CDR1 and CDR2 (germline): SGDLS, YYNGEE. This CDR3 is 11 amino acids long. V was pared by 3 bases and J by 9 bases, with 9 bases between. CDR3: CASSAQGRYTF. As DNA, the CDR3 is TGTGCCAGCAGCGCGCAGGGCCGCTACACCTTC. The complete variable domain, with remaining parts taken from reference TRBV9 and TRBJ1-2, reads DSGVTQTPKHLITATGQRVTLRCSPRSGDLSVYWYQQSLDQGLQFLIQYYNGEERAKGNILERFSAQQFPDLHSELNLSSLELGDSALYFCASSAQGRYTFGSGTRLTVV.

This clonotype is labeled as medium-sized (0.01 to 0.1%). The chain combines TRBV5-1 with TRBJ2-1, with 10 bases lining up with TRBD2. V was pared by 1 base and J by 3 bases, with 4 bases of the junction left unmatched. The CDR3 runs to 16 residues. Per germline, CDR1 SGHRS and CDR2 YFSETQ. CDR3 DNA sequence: TGCGCCAGCAGCTTGCTAGGGACTAGCGACTACAATGAGCAGTTCTTC. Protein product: CASSLLGTSDYNEQFF.

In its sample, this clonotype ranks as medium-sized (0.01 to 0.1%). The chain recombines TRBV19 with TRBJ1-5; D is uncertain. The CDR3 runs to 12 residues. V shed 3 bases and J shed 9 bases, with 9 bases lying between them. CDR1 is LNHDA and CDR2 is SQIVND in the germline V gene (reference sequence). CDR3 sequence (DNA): TGTGCCAGTAGTATGATCGGGCGGCCCCAGCATTTT. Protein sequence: CASSMIGRPQHF.

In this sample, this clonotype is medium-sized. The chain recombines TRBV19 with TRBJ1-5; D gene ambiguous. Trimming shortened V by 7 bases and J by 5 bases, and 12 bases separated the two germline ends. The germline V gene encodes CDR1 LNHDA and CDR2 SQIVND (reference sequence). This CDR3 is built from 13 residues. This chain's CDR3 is CASIGGSDQPQHF. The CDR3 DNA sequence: TGTGCCAGTATCGGAGGGTCGGATCAGCCCCAGCATTTT.

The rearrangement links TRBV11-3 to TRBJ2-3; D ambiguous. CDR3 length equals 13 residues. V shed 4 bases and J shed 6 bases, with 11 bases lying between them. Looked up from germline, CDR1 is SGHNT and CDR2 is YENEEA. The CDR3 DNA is TGTGCCAGCAGCTGGAATTTGGCCGATACGCAGTATTTT. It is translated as CASSWNLADTQYF.

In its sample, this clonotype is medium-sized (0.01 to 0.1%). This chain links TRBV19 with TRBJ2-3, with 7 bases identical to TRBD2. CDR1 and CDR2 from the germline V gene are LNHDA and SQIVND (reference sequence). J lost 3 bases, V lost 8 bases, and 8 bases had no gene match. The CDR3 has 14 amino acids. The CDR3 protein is CASGSGSATDTQYF. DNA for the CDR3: TGTGCCAGTGGTAGCGGGTCTGCAACAGATACGCAGTATTTT.

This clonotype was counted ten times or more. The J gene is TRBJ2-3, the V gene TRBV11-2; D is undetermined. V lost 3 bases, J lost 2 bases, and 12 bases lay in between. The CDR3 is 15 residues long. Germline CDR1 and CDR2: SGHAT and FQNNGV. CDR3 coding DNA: TGTGCCAGCAGCTTCCGGGCGCCCACCACAGATACGCAGTATTTT. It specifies CASSFRAPTTDTQYF.

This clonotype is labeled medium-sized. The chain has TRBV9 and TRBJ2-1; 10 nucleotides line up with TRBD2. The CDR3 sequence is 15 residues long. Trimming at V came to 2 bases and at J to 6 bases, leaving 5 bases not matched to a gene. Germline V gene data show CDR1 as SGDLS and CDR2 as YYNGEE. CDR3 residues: CASSVSGGDSNEQFF. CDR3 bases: TGTGCCAGCAGCGTCAGCGGGGGGGACTCCAATGAGCAGTTCTTC.

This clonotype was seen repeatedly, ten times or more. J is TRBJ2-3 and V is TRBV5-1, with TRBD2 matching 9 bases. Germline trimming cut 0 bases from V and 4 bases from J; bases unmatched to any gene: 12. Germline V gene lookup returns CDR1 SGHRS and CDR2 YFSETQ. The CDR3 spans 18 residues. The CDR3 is CASSLEGVTSGGADTQYF. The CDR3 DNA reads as TGCGCCAGCAGCTTGGAGGGGGTGACTAGCGGAGGCGCAGATACGCAGTATTTT.

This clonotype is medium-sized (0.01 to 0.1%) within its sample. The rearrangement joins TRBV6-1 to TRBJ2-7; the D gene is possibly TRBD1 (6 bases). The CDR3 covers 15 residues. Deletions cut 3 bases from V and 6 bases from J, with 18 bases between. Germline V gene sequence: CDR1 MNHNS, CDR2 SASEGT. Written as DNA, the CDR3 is TGTGCCAGCAGTGAGCAGGGGTGGGAAAGGGTCGAGCAGTACTTC. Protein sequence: CASSEQGWERVEQYF.

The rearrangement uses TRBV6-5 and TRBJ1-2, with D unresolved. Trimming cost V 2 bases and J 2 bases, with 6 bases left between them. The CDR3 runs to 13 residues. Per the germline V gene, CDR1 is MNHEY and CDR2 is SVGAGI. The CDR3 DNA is TGTGCCAGCAGTTACGAGGGAAACTATGGCTACACCTTC. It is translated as CASSYEGNYGYTF.

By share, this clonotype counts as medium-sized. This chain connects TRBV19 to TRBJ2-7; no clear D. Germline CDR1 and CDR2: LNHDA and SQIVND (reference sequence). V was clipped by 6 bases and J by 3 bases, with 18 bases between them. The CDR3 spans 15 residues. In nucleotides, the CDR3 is TGTGCCAGTAGCCGCTGGGGATTAGAGAGCTACGAGCAGTACTTC. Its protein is CASSRWGLESYEQYF.

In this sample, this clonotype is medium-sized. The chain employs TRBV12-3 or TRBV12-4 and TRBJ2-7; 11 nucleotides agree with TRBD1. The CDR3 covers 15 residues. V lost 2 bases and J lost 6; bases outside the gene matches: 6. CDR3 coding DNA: TGTGCCAGCAGTTTAAGGACAGGGGGCGAAGGCGAGCAGTACTTC. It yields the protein CASSLRTGGEGEQYF.

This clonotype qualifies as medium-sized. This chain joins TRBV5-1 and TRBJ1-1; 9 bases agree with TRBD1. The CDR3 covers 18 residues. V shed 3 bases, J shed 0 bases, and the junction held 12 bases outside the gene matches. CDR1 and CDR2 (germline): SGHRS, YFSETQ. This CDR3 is CASSYRQGGAVMNTEAFF. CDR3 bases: TGCGCCAGCAGCTACCGACAGGGGGGAGCCGTAATGAACACTGAAGCTTTCTTT.

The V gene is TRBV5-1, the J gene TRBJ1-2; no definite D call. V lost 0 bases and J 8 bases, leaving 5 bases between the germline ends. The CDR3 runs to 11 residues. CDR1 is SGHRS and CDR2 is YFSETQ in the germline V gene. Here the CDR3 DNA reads TGCGCCAGCAGCTTGGAGGGAGGCTACACCTTC. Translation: CASSLEGGYTF.

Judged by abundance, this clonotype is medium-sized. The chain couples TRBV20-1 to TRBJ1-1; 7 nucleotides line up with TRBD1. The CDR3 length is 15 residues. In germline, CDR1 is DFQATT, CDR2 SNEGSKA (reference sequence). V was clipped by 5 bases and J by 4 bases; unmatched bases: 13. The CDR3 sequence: CSALPGDSPGTEAFF. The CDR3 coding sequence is TGCAGTGCTCTTCCCGGGGACAGCCCGGGCACTGAAGCTTTCTTT.

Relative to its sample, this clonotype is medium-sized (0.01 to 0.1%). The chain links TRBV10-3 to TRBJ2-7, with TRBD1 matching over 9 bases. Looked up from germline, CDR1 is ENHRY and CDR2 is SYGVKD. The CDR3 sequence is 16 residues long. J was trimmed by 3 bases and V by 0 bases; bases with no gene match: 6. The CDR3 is CAISESEGQGYYEQYF. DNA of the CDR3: TGTGCCATCAGTGAGTCCGAGGGACAGGGTTACTACGAGCAGTACTTC.

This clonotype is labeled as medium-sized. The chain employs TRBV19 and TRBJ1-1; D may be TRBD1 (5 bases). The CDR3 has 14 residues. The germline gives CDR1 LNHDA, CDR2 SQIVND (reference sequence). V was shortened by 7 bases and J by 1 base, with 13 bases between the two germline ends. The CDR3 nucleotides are TGTGCCAGTATATCCGCGGGGGGGAACACTGAAGCTTTCTTT. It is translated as CASISAGGNTEAFF.

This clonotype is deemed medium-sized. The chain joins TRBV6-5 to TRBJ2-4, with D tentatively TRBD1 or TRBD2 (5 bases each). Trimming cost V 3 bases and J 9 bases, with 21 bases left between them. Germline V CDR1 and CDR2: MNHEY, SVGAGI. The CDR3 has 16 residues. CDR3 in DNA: TGTGCCAGCAGTTATAAATTTCAGGGCAGAGAGGGCATTCAGTACTTC. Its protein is CASSYKFQGREGIQYF.

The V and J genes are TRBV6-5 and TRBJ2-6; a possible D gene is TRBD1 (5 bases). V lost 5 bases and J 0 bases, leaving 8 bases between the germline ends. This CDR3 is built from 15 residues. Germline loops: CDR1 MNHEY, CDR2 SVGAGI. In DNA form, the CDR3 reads TGTGCCAGCAGTACAGGTACCTCTGGGGCCAACGTCCTGACTTTC. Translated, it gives CASSTGTSGANVLTF.